This T cell receptor (beta chain) derives from a study of blood T cell repertoires in COVID-19. On the study more broadly: From the United States, Italy and Spain came samples of acute and convalescent COVID-19. T cells, B-cell-depleted T cells, or PBMCs supplied cDNA or gDNA.

Per the original methods: Reference gene primer amplification yielded estimated nucleated cell counts. Clones were read by immunoSEQ multiplex PCR, and TCRdb kept only the in-frame ones, dropping some. D and trimming come from the DNA, and the V and J calls and clone size come from that table. The top ten hold roughly 4% of the sample, which has about 440,000 clones, about 89% seen once. The V end was cut by 10 bases, the J end by 3 bases, with 12 bases between. The CDR3 loop spans 13 amino acids. J is TRBJ1-4 and V is TRBV12-3 or TRBV12-4, with D possibly being TRBD1 (6 bases). Sequenced input: peripheral blood. This sequence originates from a woman in her twenties or thirties with acute or convalescent COVID-19. The CDR3 loop reads CATTGPPNEKLFF. As DNA, the CDR3 is TGTGCCACTACAGGGCCTCCTAATGAAAAACTGTTTTTT.